The clone carrying this T cell receptor beta chain was observed many times. These data belong to a study of blood T cells in healthy people across ages. About the study: Capture by template switching was about one barcoded beta molecule per two T cells.

The CDR3 loop spans 15 amino acids. Trimming removed 5 bases from V and 5 bases from J; junction bases left unmatched: 8. Germline V gene data show CDR1 as MNHEY and CDR2 as SVGEGT. For the second PCR, which ran for roughly 7 to 11 cycles, a sample-barcoded 5' primer and a J-beta primer mix were used. TCRdb analysed the 5' RACE reads with MiXCR anew, one entry per CDR3 protein. Here the sample spans more than 750,000 distinct CDR3 sequences, 25% to 35% being singletons. These sequences were also reported in another study, on T cells of mothers and their children. From that second work: All donors were healthy and Caucasian; they were a few mothers and their six children. Related pairs of mothers and children showed slightly higher, non-significant overlap versus unrelated pairs.

The gene calls are TRBV6-2 or TRBV6-3 and TRBJ2-7, with 11 bases identical to TRBD2. Source material: blood. This clonotype was obtained from a woman between 40 and 50 years old in good health. The CDR3 sequence: CASSNLPSGGNEQYF. Written as DNA, the CDR3 is TGTGCCAGCAGTAACCTCCCTAGCGGGGGGAACGAGCAGTACTTC.